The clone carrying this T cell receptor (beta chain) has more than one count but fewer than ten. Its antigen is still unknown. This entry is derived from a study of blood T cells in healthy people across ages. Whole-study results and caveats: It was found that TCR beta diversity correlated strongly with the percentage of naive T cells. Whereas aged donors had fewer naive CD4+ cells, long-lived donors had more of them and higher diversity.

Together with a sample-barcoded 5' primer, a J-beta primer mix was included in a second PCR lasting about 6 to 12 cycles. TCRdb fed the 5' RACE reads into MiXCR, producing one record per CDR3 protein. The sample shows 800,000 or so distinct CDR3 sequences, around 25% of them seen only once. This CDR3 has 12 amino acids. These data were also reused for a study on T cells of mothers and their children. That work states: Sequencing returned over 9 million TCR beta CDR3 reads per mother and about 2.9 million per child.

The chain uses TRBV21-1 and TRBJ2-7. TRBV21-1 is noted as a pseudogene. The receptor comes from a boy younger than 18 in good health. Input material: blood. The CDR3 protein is CASSKHSYEQYF. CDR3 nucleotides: TGTGCCAGCAGCAAACACTCCTACGAGCAGTACTTC.